These 8 T cell receptor beta chains were sequenced from one sample in a study of preoperative IRX-2 immunotherapy in early breast cancer. Described treatment: preoperative locoregional IRX-2 cytokine immunotherapy. Profiling relied on immunoSEQ multiplex PCR, and the TCRdb table lists in-frame clones only, not all of them. The data contain about 19,000 clones, approximately 80% of them singletons. The sequencing used lymph node tissue, collected after IRX-2 immunotherapy. The receptors were sampled from a human donor with breast cancer.

V gene TRBV18 combines with J gene TRBJ2-7, with 7 bases that match TRBD2. V lost 2 bases and J lost 6; bases outside the gene matches: 10. Germline loops: CDR1 KGHSH, CDR2 LQKENI. The CDR3 is 15 residues long. CDR3 nucleotide sequence: TGTGCCAGCTCACCAAGGCGGGAGTCTAGTGGCGAGCAGTACTTC. Translated: CASSPRRESSGEQYF.

V is TRBV30 and J is TRBJ1-3, with D possibly being TRBD1 (6 bases). The V gene lost 2 bases and the J gene lost 0 bases, with 14 bases spanning the gap. This CDR3 comprises 16 residues. CDR1 is GTSNPN, CDR2 SVGIG, per germline (reference sequence). Here the CDR3 DNA reads TGTGCCTGGAGTCTATCAGGGGCCTTCTCTGGAAACACCATATATTTT. Translation: CAWSLSGAFSGNTIYF.

V gene TRBV15 combines with J gene TRBJ2-1; no clear D. This CDR3 is built from 16 residues. V lost 3 bases to trimming and J lost 5 bases, with 17 bases between them. Germline V gives CDR1 LNHNV, CDR2 YYDKDF (reference sequence). CDR3 nucleotide sequence: TGTGCCACCAGCAGGGTAGTGGCTGGAGCCAACAATGAGCAGTTCTTC. Its protein is CATSRVVAGANNEQFF.

V usage is TRBV15 and J usage is TRBJ1-1, with TRBD1 matching 8 bases. CDR1 is LNHNV, CDR2 YYDKDF, per germline (reference sequence). The CDR3 has 15 residues. After removal of 5 bases from V and 4 bases from J, the junction contained 9 bases not matched to a gene. CDR3: CATSAKQGEGTEAFF. In nucleotides, the CDR3 is TGTGCCACCAGCGCCAAACAGGGGGAGGGCACTGAAGCTTTCTTT.

This clone was recorded a few times. The genes are TRBV27 and TRBJ1-5; D is undetermined. V lost 6 bases and J lost 0, with 9 bases in between. The CDR3 contains 14 residues. Per the germline V gene, CDR1 is MNHEY and CDR2 is SMNVEV (reference sequence). The CDR3 DNA reads as TGTGCCAGCAGGACCGCAAATAGCAATCAGCCCCAGCATTTT. Translating gives CASRTANSNQPQHF.

V gene TRBV6-8 combines with J gene TRBJ1-2; 7 nucleotides match TRBD1. V shed 5 bases, J shed 8 bases, and the junction held 8 bases outside the gene matches. The CDR3 totals 13 residues. Germline CDR1 and CDR2: MNHGY and SAAAGT. The CDR3 DNA follows: TGTGCCAGCAGTGCCCGACAGGGAGGCGGCTACACCTTC. Amino acids: CASSARQGGGYTF.

The chain carries TRBV5-1 and TRBJ1-4; D is undetermined. The CDR3 has 14 residues. Deletions cut 1 base from V and 0 bases from J, with 4 bases between. Germline V gene sequence: CDR1 SGHRS, CDR2 YFSETQ. As DNA, the CDR3 is TGCGCCAGCAGCTTGTTTGCAACTAATGAAAAACTGTTTTTT. Its translation: CASSLFATNEKLFF. The full variable domain, rest sourced from reference TRBV5-1 and TRBJ1-4, is KAGVTQTPRYLIKTRGQQVTLSCSPISGHRSVSWYQQTPGQGLQFLFEYFSETQRNKGNFPGRFSGRQFSNSRSEMNVSTLELGDSALYLCASSLFATNEKLFFGSGTQLSVL.

This chain uses TRBV2 with TRBJ2-4; D is unclear. The CDR3 covers 15 residues. V shed 7 bases and J shed 2 bases, with 15 bases lying between them. Germline V CDR1 and CDR2: SNHLY, FYNNEI. The CDR3 sequence: CASKITDSTKNIQYF. CDR3 bases: TGTGCCAGCAAAATCACAGATTCGACCAAAAACATTCAGTACTTC.